Listed below are T cell receptor beta chains from one sample, sequenced in a study of cytotoxic CD8 clonotypes in ibrutinib-treated CLL. Assay: immunoSEQ multiplex PCR; the TCRdb copy retains only in-frame clones and omits some. The sample includes some 200,000 clones, more than 75% of them seen just once. The sample in question was PBMCs, obtained after 12 months of ibrutinib treatment. All receptors derive from a human donor with chronic lymphocytic leukemia. Both conserved end residues are part of each CDR3. D genes are given only for firm matches. Size values are once, few and many counts, or a class for expanded clones, and some rows have none.

v_gene	j_gene	d_gene	abundance	CDR3nt	CDR3aa
TRBV19	TRBJ1-1	TRBD1	NA	TGTGCCAGCCACACAGGGGGGGACACTGAAGCTTTCTTT	CASHTGGDTEAFF
TRBV11-3	TRBJ2-1	TRBD2	NA	TGTGCCAGCAGCCGAGAAGGGACTAGCGGGATCGGTGAGCAGTTCTTC	CASSREGTSGIGEQFF
TRBV18	TRBJ2-7	NA	NA	TGTGCCAGCTCACCAGGGGAGCGGGACACCTACGAGCAGTACTTC	CASSPGERDTYEQYF
TRBV28	TRBJ1-1	TRBD1	NA	TGTGCCAGCAGCCTTCGTTTAGGACAGGGCTATGACACTGAAGCTTTCTTT	CASSLRLGQGYDTEAFF
TRBV7-9	TRBJ1-2	NA	NA	TGTGCCAGCACTCTACGGGAGTCCGGCTACACCTTC	CASTLRESGYTF
TRBV2	TRBJ1-5	NA	NA	TGTGCCAGCAGTGAAAGTAGGACAAGTTATAGCAATCAGCCCCAGCATTTT	CASSESRTSYSNQPQHF
TRBV4-2	TRBJ1-1	NA	NA	TGTGCCAGCAGCCAAGCTACAGGGAGGGGGGCTGAAGCTTTCTTT	CASSQATGRGAEAFF
TRBV27	TRBJ2-1	TRBD1	NA	TGTGCCAGCAGTTTCGACAGGGACAATGAGCAGTTCTTC	CASSFDRDNEQFF
TRBV18	TRBJ2-2	NA	NA	TGTGCCAGCTACGGACGCAACACCGGGGAGCTGTTTTTT	CASYGRNTGELFF
TRBV6-1	TRBJ2-7	NA	NA	TGTGCCAGCAGTAAGGCGGGGGCCTCCTACGAGCAGTACTTC	CASSKAGASYEQYF
TRBV27	TRBJ1-1	NA	NA	TGTGCCAGCAGTTTGGGAGGGAAGGGGACTGAAGCTTTCTTT	CASSLGGKGTEAFF
TRBV28	TRBJ1-2	NA	NA	TGTGCCAGCAGGTCGGACGGGAACTATGGCTACACCTTC	CASRSDGNYGYTF
TRBV5-1	TRBJ2-1	NA	NA	TGCGCCAGCAGCTTGGGCGGGGGCGTCCACAATGAGCAGTTCTTC	CASSLGGGVHNEQFF
TRBV1	TRBJ2-6	NA	NA	TGCACCAGCAGCCTGAAAACACGGACCTCTTACGGGGCCAACGTCCTGACTTTC	CTSSLKTRTSYGANVLTF
TRBV5-1	TRBJ1-5	NA	NA	TGCGCCAGCAGCTTGGTAGGGGCGAGCAATCAGCCCCAGCATTTT	CASSLVGASNQPQHF
TRBV5-4	TRBJ1-4	NA	NA	TGTGCCAGCAGCTTGACGGGGGCCGGGAATGAAAAACTGTTTTTT	CASSLTGAGNEKLFF
TRBV6-5	TRBJ1-5	NA	NA	TGTGCCAGCAGTTCAACGGGGCATAGCAATCAGCCCCAGCATTTT	CASSSTGHSNQPQHF
TRBV27	TRBJ2-7	NA	NA	TGTGCCAGCAGTTTTTCTCTCCTAGGGGGCGAGCAGTACTTC	CASSFSLLGGEQYF
TRBV19	TRBJ2-5	TRBD2	once	TGTGCCAGTAGTAGGGTAACTAGCGGCGAAGAGACCCAGTACTTC	CASSRVTSGEETQYF
TRBV27	TRBJ2-7	TRBD1	NA	TGTGCCAGCACCGTGGACAGGGGAGGATACGAGCAGTACTTC	CASTVDRGGYEQYF
TRBV21-1	TRBJ2-7	NA	NA	TGTGCCAGCAGCAAACCAAGGGGAAGGGCTAGCGGAATCTCCTACGAGCAGTACTTC	CASSKPRGRASGISYEQYF
TRBV7-2	TRBJ1-3	NA	NA	TGTGCCAGCAGTCCGAGTTCTGGAAACACCATATATTTT	CASSPSSGNTIYF
TRBV10-3	TRBJ2-1	NA	few	TGTGCCATCAGTGAGTGGGACCTTAACAATGAGCAGTTCTTC	CAISEWDLNNEQFF
TRBV25-1	TRBJ2-1	TRBD2	NA	TGTGCCAGCACCCTTGGTGGAGCGGGGGACAATGAGCAGTTCTTC	CASTLGGAGDNEQFF